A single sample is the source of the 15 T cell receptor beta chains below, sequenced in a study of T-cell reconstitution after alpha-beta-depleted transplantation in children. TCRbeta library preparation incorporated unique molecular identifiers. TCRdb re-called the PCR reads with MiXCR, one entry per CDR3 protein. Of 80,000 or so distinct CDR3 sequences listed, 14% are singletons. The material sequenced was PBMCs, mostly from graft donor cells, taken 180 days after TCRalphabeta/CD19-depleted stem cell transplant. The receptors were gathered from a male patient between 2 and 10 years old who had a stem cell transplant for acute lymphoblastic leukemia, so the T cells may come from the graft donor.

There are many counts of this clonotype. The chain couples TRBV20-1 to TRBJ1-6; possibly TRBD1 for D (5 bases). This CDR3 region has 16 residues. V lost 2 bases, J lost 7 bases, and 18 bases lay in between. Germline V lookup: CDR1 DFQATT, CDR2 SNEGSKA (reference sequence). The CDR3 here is CSARPPGEALNSPLHF. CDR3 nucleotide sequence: TGCAGTGCTAGACCCCCGGGGGAGGCGCTAAATTCACCCCTCCACTTT.

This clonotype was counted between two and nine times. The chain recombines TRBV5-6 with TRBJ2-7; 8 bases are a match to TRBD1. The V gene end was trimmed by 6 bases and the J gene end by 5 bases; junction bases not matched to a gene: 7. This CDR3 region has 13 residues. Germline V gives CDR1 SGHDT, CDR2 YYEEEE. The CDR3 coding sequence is TGTGCCAGCACCTGGACAGGGAACCACGAGCAGTACTTC. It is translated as CASTWTGNHEQYF.

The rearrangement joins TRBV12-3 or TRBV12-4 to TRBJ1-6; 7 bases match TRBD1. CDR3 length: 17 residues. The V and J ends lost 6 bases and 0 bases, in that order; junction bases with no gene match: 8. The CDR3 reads CASRRGTASSYNSPLHF. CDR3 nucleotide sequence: TGTGCCAGCAGACGGGGGACAGCAAGCTCCTATAATTCACCCCTCCACTTT.

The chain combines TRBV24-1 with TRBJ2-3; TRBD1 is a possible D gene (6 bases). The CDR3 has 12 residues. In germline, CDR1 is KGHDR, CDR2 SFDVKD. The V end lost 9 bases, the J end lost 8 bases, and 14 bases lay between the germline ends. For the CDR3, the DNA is TGTGCCACCGGCCACAGGGATGGTACGCAGTATTTT. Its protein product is CATGHRDGTQYF.

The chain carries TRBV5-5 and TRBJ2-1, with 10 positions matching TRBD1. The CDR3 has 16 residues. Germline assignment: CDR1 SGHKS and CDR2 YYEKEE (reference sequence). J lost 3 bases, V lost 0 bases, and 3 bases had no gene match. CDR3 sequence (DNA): TGTGCCAGCAGCTTGGAGGGGACAGGGGTCTACAATGAGCAGTTCTTC. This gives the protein CASSLEGTGVYNEQFF.

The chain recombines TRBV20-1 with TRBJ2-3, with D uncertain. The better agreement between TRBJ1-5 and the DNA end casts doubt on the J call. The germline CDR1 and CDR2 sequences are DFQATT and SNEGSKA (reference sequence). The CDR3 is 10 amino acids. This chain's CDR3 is CSASRDTQHF. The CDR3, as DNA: TGCAGTGCTAGTAGAGATACGCAGCATTTT.

The CDR3, as DNA: TGTGCCAGCAGTTACCGCCCGGGAACCAATCAGCCCCAGCATTTT. It is translated as CASSYRPGTNQPQHF. The J gene is TRBJ1-5, the V gene TRBV6-5, with D hard to call. The V end was cut by 2 bases, the J end by 3 bases, with 11 bases between. The germline CDR1 and CDR2 sequences are MNHEY and SVGAGI. The CDR3 consists of 15 residues.

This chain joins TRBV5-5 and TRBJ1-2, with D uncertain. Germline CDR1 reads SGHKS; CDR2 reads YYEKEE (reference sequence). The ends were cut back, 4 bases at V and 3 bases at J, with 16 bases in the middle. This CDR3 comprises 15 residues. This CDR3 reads CASSHRSGRDYGYTF. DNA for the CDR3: TGTGCCAGCAGCCACCGAAGCGGACGTGACTATGGCTACACCTTC.

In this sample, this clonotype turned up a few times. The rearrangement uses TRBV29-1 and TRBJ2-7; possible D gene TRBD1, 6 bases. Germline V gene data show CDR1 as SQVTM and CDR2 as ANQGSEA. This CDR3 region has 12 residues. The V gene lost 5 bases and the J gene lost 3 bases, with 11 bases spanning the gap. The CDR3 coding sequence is TGCAGCGTTCAGGGGTATCTCTACGAGCAGTACTTC. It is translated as CSVQGYLYEQYF.

This chain's CDR3 is CAWSSGTSAGDEQFF. The CDR3 DNA sequence: TGTGCCTGGAGTTCCGGGACTAGCGCCGGCGATGAGCAGTTCTTC. J is TRBJ2-1 and V is TRBV30; 10 positions match TRBD2. Per germline, CDR1 GTSNPN and CDR2 SVGIG (reference sequence). This CDR3 spans 15 amino acids. J was trimmed by 8 bases and V by 2 bases; bases with no gene match: 9.

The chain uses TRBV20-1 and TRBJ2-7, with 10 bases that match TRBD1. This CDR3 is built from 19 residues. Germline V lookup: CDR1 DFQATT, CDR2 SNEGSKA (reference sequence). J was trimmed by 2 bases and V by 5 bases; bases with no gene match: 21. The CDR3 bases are TGCAGTGCTCGCCTCGGGACAGGGGATTTTAACTACCCTACCTACGAGCAGTACTTC. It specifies CSARLGTGDFNYPTYEQYF.

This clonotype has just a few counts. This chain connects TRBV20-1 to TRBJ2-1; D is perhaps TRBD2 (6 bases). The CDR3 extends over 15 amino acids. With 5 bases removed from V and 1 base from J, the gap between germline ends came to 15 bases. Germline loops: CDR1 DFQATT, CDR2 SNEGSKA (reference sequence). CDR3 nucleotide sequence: TGCAGTGCTCGCCGACTAGGTGGGTCCTACAATGAGCAGTTCTTC. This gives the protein CSARRLGGSYNEQFF.

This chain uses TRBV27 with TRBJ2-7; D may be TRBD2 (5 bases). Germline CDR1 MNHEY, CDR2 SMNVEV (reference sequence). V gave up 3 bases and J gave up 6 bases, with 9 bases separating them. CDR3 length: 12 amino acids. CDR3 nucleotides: TGTGCCAGCAGTTTGGAAGCGGCCGAGCAGTACTTC. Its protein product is CASSLEAAEQYF.

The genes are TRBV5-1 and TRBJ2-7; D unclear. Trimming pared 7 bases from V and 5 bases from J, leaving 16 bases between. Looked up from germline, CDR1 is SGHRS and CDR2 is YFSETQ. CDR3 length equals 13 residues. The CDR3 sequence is CASRLPTRDEQYF. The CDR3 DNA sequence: TGCGCCAGCCGACTCCCTACCCGGGACGAGCAGTACTTC.

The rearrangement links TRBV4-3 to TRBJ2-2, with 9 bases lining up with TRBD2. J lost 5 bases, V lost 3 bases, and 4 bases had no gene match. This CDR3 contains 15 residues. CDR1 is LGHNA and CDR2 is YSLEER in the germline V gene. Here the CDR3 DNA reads TGCGCCAGCAGCCAGCAGCGGGGGGCAACCGGGGAGCTGTTTTTT. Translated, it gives CASSQQRGATGELFF.